This T cell receptor (beta chain) was identified during a study of OX40 agonist ivuxolimab in advanced cancers. Across the whole study: Partial responses occurred in three patients (one hepatocellular carcinoma, two cutaneous melanoma). Whole-study results and caveats: Part of the nonresponder group also had normalized T-cell clonal expansion that was low.

Trimming removed 0 bases from V and 2 bases from J, with 12 bases in between. The CDR3 consists of 16 residues. Germline lookup yields CDR1 SGHAT and CDR2 FQNNGV. The repertoire was sequenced with immunoSEQ multiplex PCR; TCRdb's copy has only in-frame clones and lacks some. Here the sample spans 39,000 or so clones, 90% to 95% being singletons. A word on this clone: Its target is not known.

The starting material was CD4+ or CD8+ T cells sorted from blood, obtained in a trial of the OX40 agonist ivuxolimab. The chain links TRBV11-2 to TRBJ2-3; D possibly corresponds to TRBD1 (6 bases). This receptor was obtained from an adult with an advanced solid tumor such as melanoma, head and neck, liver or kidney cancer. In DNA, the CDR3 is TGTGCCAGCAGCTTAGAGGCAGGGGCTCTCACAGATACGCAGTATTTT. Translated: CASSLEAGALTDTQYF. Based on the CDR3 plus reference TRBV11-2 and TRBJ2-3, the full variable domain is EAGVAQSPRYKIIEKRQSVAFWCNPISGHATLYWYQQILGQGPKLLIQFQNNGVVDDSQLPKDRFSAERLKGVDSTLKIQPAKLEDSAVYLCASSLEAGALTDTQYFGPGTRLTVL.